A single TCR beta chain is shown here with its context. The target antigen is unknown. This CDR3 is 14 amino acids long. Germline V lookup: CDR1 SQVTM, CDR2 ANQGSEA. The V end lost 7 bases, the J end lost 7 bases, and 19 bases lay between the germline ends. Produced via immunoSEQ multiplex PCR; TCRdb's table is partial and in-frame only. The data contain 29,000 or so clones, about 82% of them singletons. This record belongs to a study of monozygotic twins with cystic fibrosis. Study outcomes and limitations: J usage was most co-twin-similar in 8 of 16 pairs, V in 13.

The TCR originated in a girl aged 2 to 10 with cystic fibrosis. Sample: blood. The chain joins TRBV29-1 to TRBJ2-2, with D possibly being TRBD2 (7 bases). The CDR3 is CSAWSRGADGELFF. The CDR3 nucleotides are TGCAGCGCTTGGAGTCGGGGGGCGGACGGGGAGCTGTTTTTT.